This entry lists 14 T cell receptor beta chains sequenced from one sample in a study of blood T cell repertoires in COVID-19. Here immunoSEQ multiplex PCR was the method, and the copy in TCRdb shows in-frame clones only, minus some. In the table there are roughly 150,000 clones, around four fifths of which are singletons. The material sequenced was peripheral blood. These receptors were taken from an elderly woman with active or convalescent COVID-19.

The chain uses TRBV5-1 and TRBJ2-1; 7 bases line up with TRBD2. J lost 6 bases, V lost 0 bases, and 6 bases had no gene match. The CDR3 covers 15 residues. Germline V gene lookup returns CDR1 SGHRS and CDR2 YFSETQ. The DNA of the CDR3 is TGCGCCAGCAGCTTGGATGTTTCGGGGGGCAATGAGCAGTTCTTC. Its translation is CASSLDVSGGNEQFF.

The gene calls are TRBV7-8 and TRBJ2-2; 10 bases fit TRBD2. The CDR3 runs to 16 residues. Germline V gene lookup returns CDR1 SGHVS and CDR2 FQNEAQ. With 5 bases clipped from V and 4 bases from J, the junction kept 7 bases outside the gene matches. The CDR3 bases are TGTGCCAGCAGCCACCAACTAGCGGGGAGCACCGGGGAGCTGTTTTTT. It is translated as CASSHQLAGSTGELFF.

The rearrangement uses TRBV2 and TRBJ1-1; 8 nucleotides line up with TRBD1. Germline V gene data show CDR1 as SNHLY and CDR2 as FYNNEI. The CDR3 runs 14 residues. V shed 4 bases and J 4 bases; nucleotides not matched to a gene: 5. In nucleotides, the CDR3 is TGTGCCAGCAGTGTGACAGGGGCGGGCACTGAAGCTTTCTTT. It translates to CASSVTGAGTEAFF.

J is TRBJ1-3 and V is TRBV10-3, with D possibly being TRBD1 (6 bases). V lost 11 bases to trimming and J lost 4 bases, with 18 bases between them. The germline gives CDR1 ENHRY, CDR2 SYGVKD. CDR3 length: 14 amino acids. Here the CDR3 reads CALGGGAGGNTIYF. The CDR3 DNA reads TGTGCCCTCGGGGGGGGCGCGGGCGGAAACACCATATATTTT.

This chain links TRBV5-1 with TRBJ2-7; D call uncertain. The CDR3 length is 13 residues. Germline CDR1 is SGHRS and CDR2 is YFSETQ. V was clipped by 0 bases and J by 1 base, with 5 bases between them. Here the CDR3 reads CASSLDGSYEQYF. The CDR3 bases are TGCGCCAGCAGCTTGGACGGGTCCTACGAGCAGTACTTC. The full variable domain, in which reference TRBV5-1 and TRBJ2-7 provide the parts outside the CDR3, is KAGVTQTPRYLIKTRGQQVTLSCSPISGHRSVSWYQQTPGQGLQFLFEYFSETQRNKGNFPGRFSGRQFSNSRSEMNVSTLELGDSALYLCASSLDGSYEQYFGPGTRLTVT.

CDR3 coding DNA: TGTGCCAGCAGCCCCGACAGGGCGGGCGGCTACACCTTC. Translation: CASSPDRAGGYTF. This chain links TRBV7-2 with TRBJ1-2; the match to TRBD1 covers 7 bases. The germline CDR1 and CDR2 sequences are SGHTA and FQGNSA. The CDR3 length is 13 residues. The trim removed 5 bases at V and 8 bases at J, leaving 8 bases unmatched.

The V call is TRBV10-3, the J call TRBJ1-1; D remains unclear. Germline-derived CDR1 and CDR2 are ENHRY and SYGVKD. There are 14 residues in the CDR3. V was pared by 2 bases and J by 6 bases, with 13 bases between. Here the CDR3 reads CAISEGQPKSEAFF. The CDR3 DNA follows: TGTGCCATCAGTGAGGGGCAACCTAAGTCTGAAGCTTTCTTT.

Comment on this clone: The identical CDR3 is also encoded by other nucleotide sequences in the sample. This chain joins TRBV10-3 and TRBJ1-4; TRBD1 matches 8 bases. Germline lookup yields CDR1 ENHRY and CDR2 SYGVKD. This CDR3 contains 14 residues. Unmatched junction bases numbered 3, after V lost 2 bases and J lost 7 bases. CDR3 amino acids: CAISEGQGGEKLFF. The CDR3, as DNA: TGTGCCATCAGTGAGGGACAGGGAGGTGAAAAACTGTTTTTT.

The gene calls are TRBV6-2 or TRBV6-3 and TRBJ2-7, with D hard to call. V lost 0 bases, J lost 7 bases, and 10 bases lay in between. The germline CDR1 and CDR2 sequences are MNHEY and SVGEGT. This CDR3 contains 13 residues. As DNA, the CDR3 is TGTGCCAGCAGTTACTCCACAGCCTTTGAGCAGTACTTC. It encodes CASSYSTAFEQYF.

This clone occurred a few times. This sequence joins TRBV9 and TRBJ1-3, with 7 bases fitting TRBD1. The CDR3 spans 18 residues. V trimming: 4 bases; J trimming: 1 base; junction bases outside the gene matches: 14. Germline CDR1 SGDLS, CDR2 YYNGEE. Here the CDR3 reads CASSPQGGGAWSGNTIYF. The CDR3 coding sequence is TGTGCCAGCAGCCCACAAGGAGGGGGCGCTTGGTCTGGAAACACCATATATTTT.

In this sample, this clone turned up once. This sequence joins TRBV5-5 and TRBJ2-1; 14 bases align to TRBD2. The CDR3 loop spans 16 amino acids. V trimming: 4 bases; J trimming: 7 bases; junction bases outside the gene matches: 7. Germline V gene data show CDR1 as SGHKS and CDR2 as YYEKEE (reference sequence). The CDR3 nucleotides are TGTGCCAGCAGCACTGGGACTAGCGGGGGCCTGAATGAGCAGTTCTTC. It codes for CASSTGTSGGLNEQFF.

The rearrangement links TRBV7-9 to TRBJ2-3, with 8 bases aligning to TRBD2. Germline CDR1 is SEHNR and CDR2 is FQNEAQ (reference sequence). The CDR3 is 18 amino acids. V was clipped by 3 bases and J by 3 bases; unmatched bases: 14. CDR3 region: CASSLTPGLGGDTDTQYF. CDR3 coding DNA: TGTGCCAGCAGCTTGACTCCGGGACTAGGAGGGGATACAGATACGCAGTATTTT.

This clone appeared a single time. This rearrangement joins TRBV4-3 to TRBJ2-5, with 8 bases lining up with TRBD1. Germline values: CDR1 LGHNA, CDR2 YSLEER. The V segment lost 4 bases and the J segment 5 bases; nucleotides outside the gene matches: 15. This CDR3 is built from 17 residues. The CDR3 sequence: CASSLSWPDRVDETQYF. In nucleotides, the CDR3 is TGCGCCAGCAGCCTCTCCTGGCCGGACAGGGTGGACGAGACCCAGTACTTC.

This clone was counted only a few times. This chain joins TRBV6-2 or TRBV6-3 and TRBJ1-6, with 7 bases aligning to TRBD1. Per germline, CDR1 MNHEY and CDR2 SVGEGT. The CDR3 extends over 14 amino acids. With 4 bases clipped from V and 9 bases from J, the junction kept 6 bases outside the gene matches. The CDR3 region is CASSSPGGSSPLHF. CDR3 in DNA: TGTGCCAGCAGTTCTCCAGGGGGAAGTTCACCCCTCCACTTT.